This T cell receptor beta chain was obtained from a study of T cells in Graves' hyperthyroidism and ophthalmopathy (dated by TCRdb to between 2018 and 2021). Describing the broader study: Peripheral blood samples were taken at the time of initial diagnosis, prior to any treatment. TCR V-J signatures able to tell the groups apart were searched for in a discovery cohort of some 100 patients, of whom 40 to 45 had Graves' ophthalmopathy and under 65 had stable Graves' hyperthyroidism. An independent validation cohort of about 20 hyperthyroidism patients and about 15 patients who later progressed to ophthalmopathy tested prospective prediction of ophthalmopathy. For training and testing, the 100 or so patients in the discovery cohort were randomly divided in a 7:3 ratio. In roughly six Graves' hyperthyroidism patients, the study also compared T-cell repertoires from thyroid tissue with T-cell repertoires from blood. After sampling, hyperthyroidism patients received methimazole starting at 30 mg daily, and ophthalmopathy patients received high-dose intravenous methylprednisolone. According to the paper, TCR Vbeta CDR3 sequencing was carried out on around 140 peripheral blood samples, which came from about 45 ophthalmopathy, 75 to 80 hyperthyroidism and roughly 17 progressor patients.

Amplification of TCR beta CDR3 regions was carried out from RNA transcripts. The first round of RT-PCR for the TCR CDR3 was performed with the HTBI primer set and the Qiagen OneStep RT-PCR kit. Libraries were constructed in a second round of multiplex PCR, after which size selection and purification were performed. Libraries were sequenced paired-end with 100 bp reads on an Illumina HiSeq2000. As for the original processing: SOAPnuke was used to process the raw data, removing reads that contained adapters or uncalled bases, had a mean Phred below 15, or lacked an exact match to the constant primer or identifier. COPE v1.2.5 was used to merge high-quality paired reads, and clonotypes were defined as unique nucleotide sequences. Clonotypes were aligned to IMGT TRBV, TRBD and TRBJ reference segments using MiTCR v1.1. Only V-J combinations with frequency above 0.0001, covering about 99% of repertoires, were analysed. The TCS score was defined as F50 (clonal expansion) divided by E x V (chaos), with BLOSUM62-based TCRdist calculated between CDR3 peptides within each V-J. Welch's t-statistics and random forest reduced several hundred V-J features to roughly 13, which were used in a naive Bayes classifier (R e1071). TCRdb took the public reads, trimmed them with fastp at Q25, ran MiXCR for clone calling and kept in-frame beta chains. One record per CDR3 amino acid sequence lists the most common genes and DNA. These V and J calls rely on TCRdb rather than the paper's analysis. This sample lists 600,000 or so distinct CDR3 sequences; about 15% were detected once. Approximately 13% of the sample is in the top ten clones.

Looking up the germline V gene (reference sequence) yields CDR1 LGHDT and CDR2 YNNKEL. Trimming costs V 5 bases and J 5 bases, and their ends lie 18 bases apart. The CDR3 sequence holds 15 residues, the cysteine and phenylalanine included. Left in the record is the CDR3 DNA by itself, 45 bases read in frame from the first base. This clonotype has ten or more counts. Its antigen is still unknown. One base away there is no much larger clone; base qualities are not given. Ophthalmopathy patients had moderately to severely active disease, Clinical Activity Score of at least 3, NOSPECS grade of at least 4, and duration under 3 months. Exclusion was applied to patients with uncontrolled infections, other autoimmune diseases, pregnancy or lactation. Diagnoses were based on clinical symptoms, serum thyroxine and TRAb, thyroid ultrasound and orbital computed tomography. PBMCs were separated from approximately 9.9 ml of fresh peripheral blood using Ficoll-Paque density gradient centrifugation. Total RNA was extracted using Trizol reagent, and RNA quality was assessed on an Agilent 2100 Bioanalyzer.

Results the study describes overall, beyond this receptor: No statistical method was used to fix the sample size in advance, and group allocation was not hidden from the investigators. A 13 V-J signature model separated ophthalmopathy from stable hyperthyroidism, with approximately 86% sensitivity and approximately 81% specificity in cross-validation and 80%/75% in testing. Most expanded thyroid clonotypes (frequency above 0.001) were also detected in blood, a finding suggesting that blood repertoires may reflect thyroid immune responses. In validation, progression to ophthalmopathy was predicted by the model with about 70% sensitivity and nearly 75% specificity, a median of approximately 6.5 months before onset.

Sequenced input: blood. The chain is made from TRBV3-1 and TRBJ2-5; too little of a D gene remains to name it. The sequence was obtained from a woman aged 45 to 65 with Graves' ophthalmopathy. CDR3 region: CASSYLSNSGETQYF. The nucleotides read TGTGCCAGCAGCTATCTATCGAACTCCGGGGAGACCCAGTACTTC.